This entry is about one T cell receptor (beta chain). Its binding antigen is unknown. There are no base qualities to consult, and no much larger clone falls within one base. The record originates from a study of OX40 agonist ivuxolimab in advanced cancers. Notes on the research overall: Ivuxolimab, which targeted the costimulatory receptor OX40 (CD134), was an agonistic, fully human IgG2 monoclonal antibody. A male proportion of 82.7% and a mean age of roughly 58 years, ranging from 23 to 79, were recorded for the dose-escalation cohort. The paper reports the monotherapy dose-escalation portion (N = 52 patients) of the phase I ivuxolimab trial. Of the 50 to 55 patients in dose escalation, around 20 had hepatocellular carcinoma, some 15 had melanoma, 9 had renal cell carcinoma and 9 had head and neck cancer. Intravenous ivuxolimab was administered to patients every 2 weeks at six dose levels: 0.01, 0.1, 0.3, 1.5, 3 and 10 mg/kg. The purpose of peripheral TCRbeta sequencing was to test whether ivuxolimab changed TCR sequence diversity and led to clonal T-cell expansion. Patients were allowed to have had prior anti-PD-1, anti-PD-L1 or anti-CTLA-4 therapy, and approximately 37% of the dose-escalation patients had been treated with checkpoint inhibitors. Three dose-escalation patients achieved partial responses, one with hepatocellular carcinoma and two with cutaneous melanoma.

Including cysteine and phenylalanine, the CDR3 has 16 amino acids. Left in the record is the CDR3 DNA by itself, 48 bases read in frame from the first base. Relative to germline, V is missing 3 bases and J is missing 5 bases, with 9 bases of the junction outside any gene match. Based on the germline V gene, the CDR1 and CDR2 sequences are ENHRY and SYGVKD. Patients with autoimmune disease history or receiving systemic immunosuppression were excluded from the trial. Peripheral blood for TCR sequencing was collected from all dose cohorts at baseline, on cycle 4 day 1, and on cycle 7 day 1. The samples were drawn from a first-in-human, open-label, multicenter phase I dose-escalation trial of ivuxolimab. Adults with locally advanced or metastatic head and neck squamous cell, hepatocellular, melanoma or renal cell carcinoma were enrolled in the trial. Before TCR sequencing, CD4+ T cells and CD8+ T cells from peripheral blood were sorted into separate populations.

Genomic DNA was isolated from the sorted cells so that the TCRbeta CDR3 region could be sequenced. The immunoSEQ Assay was used for sequencing of TCRbeta CDR3 regions. TCRdb stores this immuneACCESS table with in-frame sequences only. Part of the clones is absent; in the studies checked, under half of the shortfall reflects unresolved V genes, and no reason is known for the rest. This sample holds about 79,000 clones; more than 85% were observed only once. The top ten hold 7.1% of the sample. Results and caveats for the whole study, not just this receptor: At doses from 0.1 to 3.0 mg/kg, clonal expansion was seen in both CD4+ and CD8+ blood T cells between baseline and week 6. Which antigens the clonally expanded peripheral T cells were specific for was not determined. In the 0.1-3.0 mg/kg groups, partial responders were among the patients with the lowest normalized peripheral clonal expansion, particularly in CD8+ T cells. On average, CD8+ T cells showed more expanded clones than CD4+ T cells after ivuxolimab. Low levels of normalized T-cell clonal expansion were also seen in some patients who did not respond.

The input for sequencing was CD4+ or CD8+ T cells sorted from blood, taken in a trial of the OX40 agonist ivuxolimab. The receptor's source is an adult with an advanced solid tumor such as melanoma, head and neck, liver or kidney cancer. Rearrangement joined TRBV10-3 to TRBJ2-7; 11 central bases correspond to TRBD1. The CDR3 loop reads CAISEAIGQGAHEQYF. The bases read TGTGCCATCAGTGAAGCCATAGGACAGGGGGCCCACGAGCAGTACTTC.